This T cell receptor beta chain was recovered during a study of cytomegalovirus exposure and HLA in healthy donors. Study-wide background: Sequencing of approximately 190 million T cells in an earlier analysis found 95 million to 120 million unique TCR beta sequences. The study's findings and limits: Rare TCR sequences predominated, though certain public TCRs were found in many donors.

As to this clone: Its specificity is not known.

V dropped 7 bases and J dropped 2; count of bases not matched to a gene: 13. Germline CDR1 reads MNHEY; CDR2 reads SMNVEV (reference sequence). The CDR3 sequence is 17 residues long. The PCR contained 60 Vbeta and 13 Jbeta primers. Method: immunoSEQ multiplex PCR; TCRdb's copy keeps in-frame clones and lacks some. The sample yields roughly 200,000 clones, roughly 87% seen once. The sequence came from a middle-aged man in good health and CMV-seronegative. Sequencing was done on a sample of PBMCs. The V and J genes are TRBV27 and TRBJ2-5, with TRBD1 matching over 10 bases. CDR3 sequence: CASTPTGTGVRQETQYF. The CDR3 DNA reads TGTGCCAGCACCCCGACCGGGACAGGGGTTCGGCAAGAGACCCAGTACTTC.